Listed below are T cell receptor beta chains from one sample, sequenced in a study of cytomegalovirus exposure and HLA in healthy donors. The table came from immunoSEQ multiplex PCR; TCRdb's copy has only in-frame clones and leaves some out. Counted here are about 150,000 clones, around two thirds occurring once; the ten biggest clones make up 2.4%. The specimen was PBMCs. Every receptor here comes from a woman aged 40 to 50 in good health and CMV-seronegative. Each CDR3 is given with its conserved first and last residue. The D gene is left open where the match is weak. Only part of the rows carry a size: once, few, many, or a class if the clone is expanded.

CDR3nt,CDR3aa,j_gene,v_gene,abundance,d_gene,len
TGTGCCAGCAGCCAAGATAGCGGGGGGGTACGGGAGCAGTTCTTC,CASSQDSGGVREQFF,TRBJ2-1,TRBV14,NA,TRBD2,15
TGTGCCTGGAGTGGAGGTACGAACACCGGGGAGCTGTTTTTT,CAWSGGTNTGELFF,TRBJ2-2,TRBV30,NA,NA,14
TGTGCCAGCAGTTTAAGAAGGGGCACAGGGCAGTTCTTC,CASSLRRGTGQFF,TRBJ2-1,TRBV27,NA,NA,13
TGTGCCAGCAGCCCGATGGGGAGAGCCACCTACGAGCAGTACTTC,CASSPMGRATYEQYF,TRBJ2-7,TRBV14,NA,NA,15
TGCGCCAGCAGCTTGGGGCCAGAGGGCTACGAGCAGTACTTC,CASSLGPEGYEQYF,TRBJ2-7,TRBV5-1,NA,NA,14
TGTGCCAGCAGCCAAGAGGCAGAAGTTCATCAGCCCCAGCATTTT,CASSQEAEVHQPQHF,TRBJ1-5,TRBV4-2,NA,NA,15
TGTGCCACCCAGCGACTAGCGGGCAGCTCCTACAATGAGCAGTTCTTC,CATQRLAGSSYNEQFF,TRBJ2-1,TRBV27,NA,TRBD2,16
TGTGCCAGTAGTATTACAGGGACCACCTATAATTCACCCCTCCACTTT,CASSITGTTYNSPLHF,TRBJ1-6,TRBV19,NA,NA,16
TGTGCCAGCAGTTTAAGCTATGACTCCTACCCAGGCAATCAGCCCCAGCATTTT,CASSLSYDSYPGNQPQHF,TRBJ1-5,TRBV28,NA,NA,18
TGTGCCAGTAGTGTTTTTAGGGGGACAGGGGGGAACATTCAGTACTTC,CASSVFRGTGGNIQYF,TRBJ2-4,TRBV19,NA,TRBD1,16
TGTGCCAGCACCCTAGGGGTTAATGAAAAACTGTTTTTT,CASTLGVNEKLFF,TRBJ1-4,TRBV11-2,few,NA,13
TGCGCCAGCAGCCTGCGGGCAGTTAACAACTATGGCTACACCTTC,CASSLRAVNNYGYTF,TRBJ1-2,TRBV4-1,NA,NA,15
TGTGCCATCAGCCGAGCAACAGGGGGCACAGGGGCCAACGTCCTGACTTTC,CAISRATGGTGANVLTF,TRBJ2-6,TRBV10-3,NA,TRBD1,17
TGTGCCATCAGTGGCACCGGGTCAGTGGGCTCCTACAATGAGCAGTTCTTC,CAISGTGSVGSYNEQFF,TRBJ2-1,TRBV10-3,NA,NA,17
TGTGCCAGCAGCTTAGACAGGAACACTGAAGCTTTCTTT,CASSLDRNTEAFF,TRBJ1-1,TRBV7-2,few,NA,13
TGTGCCAGCAGCGTATTAGGGGGCCCCTACAATGAGCAGTTCTTC,CASSVLGGPYNEQFF,TRBJ2-1,TRBV9,NA,TRBD1,15
TGTGCCAGCTCACCCATCGGCCAGGGGGAGACCCAGTACTTC,CASSPIGQGETQYF,TRBJ2-5,TRBV18,NA,NA,14
TGTGCCAGCAGTGAAGCCCCGACAGTTCCCTATGGCTACACCTTC,CASSEAPTVPYGYTF,TRBJ1-2,TRBV6-1,once,NA,15
TGTGCCTGGAGCCGGAGGACTGGCTACACCTTC,CAWSRRTGYTF,TRBJ1-2,TRBV30,few,NA,11
TGTGCCAGCAGCGTAACCCGACAGGGCGATTCACCCCTCCACTTT,CASSVTRQGDSPLHF,TRBJ1-6,TRBV7-8,NA,TRBD1,15
TGTGCCACCAGCAGAGATACCAGGGGGAATGGCTACACCTTC,CATSRDTRGNGYTF,TRBJ1-2,TRBV15,NA,TRBD1,14
TGTGCCAGTACCCCGGGGCAGGGGATTTACGAGCAGTACTTC,CASTPGQGIYEQYF,TRBJ2-7,TRBV19,NA,NA,14
TGTGCCAGCAGTTCCGACAGGGTCAGCAATCAGCCCCAGCATTTT,CASSSDRVSNQPQHF,TRBJ1-5,TRBV27,NA,TRBD1,15
TGTGCCAGCAGGAGGGACAGGGACTCCTATAATTCACCCCTCCACTTT,CASRRDRDSYNSPLHF,TRBJ1-6,TRBV11-2,NA,TRBD1,16
TGTGCCATCAGTGAGGGCAGGGTCGTTGGCTACACCTTC,CAISEGRVVGYTF,TRBJ1-2,TRBV10-3,few,NA,13
TGTGCCAGCAGTCTTGGACAGGCCTACAATGAGCAGTTCTTC,CASSLGQAYNEQFF,TRBJ2-1,TRBV6-5,once,TRBD1,14
TGCGCCAGCAGCTTGGTAGCGGGGGCCTTCACAGATACGCAGTATTTT,CASSLVAGAFTDTQYF,TRBJ2-3,TRBV5-1,NA,TRBD2,16
TGTGCCAGCAGTTTGTTAGGACGCGGGGGGGGTGGAGAGCAGTTCTTC,CASSLLGRGGGGEQFF,TRBJ2-1,TRBV6-5,NA,TRBD2,16
TGTGCCAGCAGTTTATCACACAGGGGGGAAAACTATGGCTACACCTTC,CASSLSHRGENYGYTF,TRBJ1-2,TRBV27,few,TRBD1,16
TGCAGCTTGGGGGGGGGTCCTGGAAACACCATATATTTT,CSLGGGPGNTIYF,TRBJ1-3,TRBV29-1,NA,NA,13
TGTGCCAGCAGCGTTGGGGGCGCTAATTCACCCCTCCACTTT,CASSVGGANSPLHF,TRBJ1-6,TRBV7-2,NA,NA,14
TGTGCCAGCAGCGGGGTCAGCCAAGAGACCCAGTACTTC,CASSGVSQETQYF,TRBJ2-5,TRBV2,NA,NA,13
TGTGCCAGCAGCCCAGCTAGCGGGGGAAAATACAATGAGCAGTTCTTC,CASSPASGGKYNEQFF,TRBJ2-1,TRBV7-9,NA,TRBD2,16
TGCGCCAGCAGCTTACTCGGGACACAGAGCTCCTACGAGCAGTACTTC,CASSLLGTQSSYEQYF,TRBJ2-7,TRBV5-1,NA,NA,16
TGCAGCGTTGGCCTCAGGGTCACAGATACGCAGTATTTT,CSVGLRVTDTQYF,TRBJ2-3,TRBV29-1,NA,NA,13
TGTGCCAGCCGGGAGGCCAATGAGCAGTTCTTC,CASREANEQFF,TRBJ2-1,TRBV2,NA,TRBD2,11
TGCGCCAGCAGCCAAGAGGGCAGGGAGGGAGAGACCCAGTACTTC,CASSQEGREGETQYF,TRBJ2-5,TRBV4-1,NA,TRBD2,15
TGTGCCACCGGACAGGCGGCGGGCTATGGCTACACCTTC,CATGQAAGYGYTF,TRBJ1-2,TRBV10-3,NA,TRBD1,13
TGTGCCAGCAGCTTGACAGTTCGCTCCTACGAGCAGTACTTC,CASSLTVRSYEQYF,TRBJ2-7,TRBV7-8,NA,NA,14
TGTGCCAGCAGCACCCGGGACAGGGATAATTCACCCCTCCACTTT,CASSTRDRDNSPLHF,TRBJ1-6,TRBV7-2,once,TRBD1,15
TGTGCCAGTAGGGACAGGGGCTCCTACGAGCAGTACTTC,CASRDRGSYEQYF,TRBJ2-7,TRBV19,NA,TRBD1,13